The source of this T cell receptor beta chain is a study of shared clonotypes between healthy human individuals. Germline V CDR1 and CDR2: LGHNA, YNFKEQ. CDR3 length equals 16 residues. The trim removed 3 bases at V and 5 bases at J, leaving 4 bases unmatched. Details on this clone: Its antigen is unidentified.

It was some 96 million PBMCs that unsorted samples used for genomic DNA. Notes on the study in general: Apart from blood, nothing was sampled; tissue repertoires likely differ. The authors expected sequencing depth to affect clonotype sharing among donors.

The assay was immunoSEQ multiplex PCR, and TCRdb's table has in-frame clones only and misses some. The sample comprises about 510,000 clones, 60% to 85% of which are singletons, and 10% to 15% rests with the top ten. This clonotype originated in a woman aged 40 to 50 in good health. Some clones in this sample may be carry-over from other donors' samples. The chain combines TRBV4-2 with TRBJ2-1, with TRBD2 matching over 13 bases. Source material: PBMCs. The CDR3 sequence: CASSHHGLAGDNEQFF. Written as DNA, the CDR3 is TGTGCCAGCAGCCACCACGGACTAGCGGGAGACAATGAGCAGTTCTTC.